This section outlines one T cell receptor beta chain sequence together with its context. Primers used in a second PCR of roughly 6 to 11 cycles were a sample-barcoded 5' primer and a J-beta primer mix. All samples yielded 2.5 million or more CDR3-containing paired-end reads. TCRdb recomputed calls from the 5' RACE reads with MiXCR, one row per CDR3 protein. The top ten clones hold 7% to 9.5% of a sample with fewer than 1.5 million distinct CDR3 sequences, approximately 38% of them seen once. The entry originates in a study of blood T cells in healthy people across ages. Deletions cut 5 bases from V and 4 bases from J, with 10 bases between. Germline V gene data show CDR1 as MNHEY and CDR2 as SMNVEV (reference sequence). CDR3 size: 13 residues.

V usage is TRBV27 and J usage is TRBJ2-3, with D maybe TRBD2 (5 bases). What was sequenced was blood. The origin of this receptor is a woman younger than 30 in good health. DNA for the CDR3: TGTGCCAGCAGTCCTGGGCGGGCAGATACGCAGTATTTT. As protein: CASSPGRADTQYF.